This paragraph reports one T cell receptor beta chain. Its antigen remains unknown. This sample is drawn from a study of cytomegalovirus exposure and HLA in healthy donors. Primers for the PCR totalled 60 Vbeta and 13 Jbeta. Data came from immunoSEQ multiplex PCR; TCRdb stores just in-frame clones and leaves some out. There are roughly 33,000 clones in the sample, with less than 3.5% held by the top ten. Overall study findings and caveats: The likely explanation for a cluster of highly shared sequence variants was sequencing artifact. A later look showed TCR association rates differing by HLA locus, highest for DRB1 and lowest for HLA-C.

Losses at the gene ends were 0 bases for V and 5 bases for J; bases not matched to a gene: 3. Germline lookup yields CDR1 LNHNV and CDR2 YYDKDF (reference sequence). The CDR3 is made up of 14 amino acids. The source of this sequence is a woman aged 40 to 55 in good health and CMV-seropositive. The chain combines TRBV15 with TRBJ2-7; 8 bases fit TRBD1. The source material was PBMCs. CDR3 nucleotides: TGTGCCACCAGCAGAGATCAGGGGGCGGACGAGCAGTACTTC. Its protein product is CATSRDQGADEQYF.